A selection of T cell receptor beta chains follows, all from one sample in a study of T cells in tuberculosis. Sequenced by immunoSEQ multiplex PCR; TCRdb stores in-frame clones only, minus some. The table has approximately 59,000 clones, approximately 80% seen once; the top ten hold roughly 13%. The material sequenced was CD1b-GMM tetramer-negative cells sorted from PBMCs. The receptors derive from an adult woman with latent tuberculosis. Both conserved end residues are part of each CDR3. Each record gives: CDR3 length, J gene, D gene, V gene, clone size, CDR3 DNA, CDR3 protein. The D gene is left open where the match is weak. Size tells how often a clone was seen (once, few, many) or the class of an expanded clone, and some rows leave it out.

cdr3_length: 17; j_call: TRBJ1-1; d_call: -; v_call: TRBV27; clone_size: -; cdr3_nt: TGTGCCAGCAGTTTATCATGGGCGACAGTTACGAACACTGAAGCTTTCTTT; cdr3_aa: CASSLSWATVTNTEAFF
cdr3_length: 16; j_call: TRBJ2-1; d_call: TRBD1; v_call: TRBV29-1; clone_size: -; cdr3_nt: TGCAGCGTTGTGAAGGCCGGGACAGGGGGTGGGAATGAGCAGTTCTTC; cdr3_aa: CSVVKAGTGGGNEQFF
cdr3_length: 14; j_call: TRBJ2-7; d_call: TRBD2; v_call: TRBV7-6; clone_size: -; cdr3_nt: TGTGCCAGCAGCTTACGGGAGGGGGGAAGTGAGCAGTACTTC; cdr3_aa: CASSLREGGSEQYF
cdr3_length: 15; j_call: TRBJ2-1; d_call: TRBD1; v_call: TRBV4-3; clone_size: -; cdr3_nt: TGCGCCAGCAGCCAAGGACAGGGGATTTTGAATGAGCAGTTCTTC; cdr3_aa: CASSQGQGILNEQFF
cdr3_length: 15; j_call: TRBJ1-6; d_call: TRBD1; v_call: TRBV7-3; clone_size: -; cdr3_nt: TGTGCCAGCAGTTCCACCGGGACAGGGGTCTCACCCCTCCACTTT; cdr3_aa: CASSSTGTGVSPLHF
cdr3_length: 17; j_call: TRBJ2-3; d_call: TRBD2; v_call: TRBV7-2; clone_size: once; cdr3_nt: TGTGCCAGCAGCTTACCCCTAGCGGGGCCGAGCACAGATACGCAGTATTTT; cdr3_aa: CASSLPLAGPSTDTQYF
cdr3_length: 14; j_call: TRBJ1-1; d_call: -; v_call: TRBV29-1; clone_size: -; cdr3_nt: TGCAGCGTTGTAGTTGGGGGCCTGAACACTGAAGCTTTCTTT; cdr3_aa: CSVVVGGLNTEAFF
cdr3_length: 15; j_call: TRBJ1-2; d_call: TRBD1; v_call: TRBV7-2; clone_size: -; cdr3_nt: TGTGCCAGCAGCCCCCGGGACAGCCTCGCCTATGGCTACACCTTC; cdr3_aa: CASSPRDSLAYGYTF
cdr3_length: 13; j_call: TRBJ1-4; d_call: TRBD1; v_call: TRBV6-6; clone_size: -; cdr3_nt: TGTGCCAGCAGGGGACAGGCTAATGAAAAACTGTTTTTT; cdr3_aa: CASRGQANEKLFF
cdr3_length: 16; j_call: TRBJ1-2; d_call: TRBD1; v_call: TRBV28; clone_size: -; cdr3_nt: TGTGCCAGCAGTTTGACAGGGGCGGGGTTTGACTATGGCTACACCTTC; cdr3_aa: CASSLTGAGFDYGYTF
cdr3_length: 16; j_call: TRBJ2-5; d_call: TRBD2; v_call: TRBV7-6; clone_size: -; cdr3_nt: TGTGCCAGCAGCTTCCGGACTAGCGGGGGGCAAGAGACCCAGTACTTC; cdr3_aa: CASSFRTSGGQETQYF
cdr3_length: 13; j_call: TRBJ1-1; d_call: TRBD1; v_call: TRBV7-9; clone_size: -; cdr3_nt: TGTGCCAGCAGCAGACAGGGCGGCACTGAAGCTTTCTTT; cdr3_aa: CASSRQGGTEAFF
cdr3_length: 14; j_call: TRBJ2-5; d_call: -; v_call: TRBV4-3; clone_size: few; cdr3_nt: TGCGCCAGCAGCCAAGATTTGAGTCTGGAGACCCAGTACTTC; cdr3_aa: CASSQDLSLETQYF
cdr3_length: 15; j_call: TRBJ2-1; d_call: TRBD2; v_call: TRBV10-2; clone_size: -; cdr3_nt: TGCGCCAGCAGTTCTAGCGGGAGAGCCTACAATGAGCAGTTCTTC; cdr3_aa: CASSSSGRAYNEQFF
cdr3_length: 16; j_call: TRBJ2-2; d_call: -; v_call: TRBV6-4; clone_size: -; cdr3_nt: TGTGCCAGCAGCTCGGGATCCACCCCGAACACCGGGGAGCTGTTTTTT; cdr3_aa: CASSSGSTPNTGELFF
cdr3_length: 20; j_call: TRBJ2-3; d_call: TRBD2; v_call: TRBV28; clone_size: -; cdr3_nt: TGTGCCAGCAGTTTAATGGGAGCGGCTAGCGGGGGACCTGGCACAGATACGCAGTATTTT; cdr3_aa: CASSLMGAASGGPGTDTQYF
cdr3_length: 15; j_call: TRBJ2-7; d_call: -; v_call: TRBV4-3; clone_size: few; cdr3_nt: TGCGCCAGCAGCCAAGATCCCGGACTAAACTACGAGCAGTACTTC; cdr3_aa: CASSQDPGLNYEQYF
cdr3_length: 15; j_call: TRBJ2-2; d_call: -; v_call: TRBV19; clone_size: -; cdr3_nt: TGTGCCAGTAGTACCCTTATAGACATCACCGGGGAGCTGTTTTTT; cdr3_aa: CASSTLIDITGELFF
cdr3_length: 14; j_call: TRBJ2-7; d_call: TRBD2; v_call: TRBV2; clone_size: -; cdr3_nt: TGTGCCAGCATTAGCGGGGGGGCCTCCTACGAGCAGTACTTC; cdr3_aa: CASISGGASYEQYF
cdr3_length: 16; j_call: TRBJ1-6; d_call: TRBD1; v_call: TRBV7-9; clone_size: -; cdr3_nt: TGTGCCAGCAGCCTTGACCGGACAGGGATTAATTCACCCCACCACTTT; cdr3_aa: CASSLDRTGINSPHHF
cdr3_length: 17; j_call: TRBJ2-2; d_call: -; v_call: TRBV5-1; clone_size: -; cdr3_nt: TGCGCCAGCAGCTTGTCCCCGGGACACCTAAACACCGGGGAGCTGTTTTTT; cdr3_aa: CASSLSPGHLNTGELFF
cdr3_length: 14; j_call: TRBJ2-1; d_call: TRBD2; v_call: TRBV11-3; clone_size: -; cdr3_nt: TGTGCCAGCAGCTTAGAAGGGACTAGCGATGAGCAGTTCTTC; cdr3_aa: CASSLEGTSDEQFF
cdr3_length: 14; j_call: TRBJ2-7; d_call: TRBD1; v_call: TRBV5-1; clone_size: -; cdr3_nt: TGCGCCAGCAGCCCGGGGACAGGCCCCTACGAGCAGTACTTC; cdr3_aa: CASSPGTGPYEQYF
cdr3_length: 15; j_call: TRBJ2-1; d_call: -; v_call: TRBV14; clone_size: -; cdr3_nt: TGTGCCAGCAGGGCGAGTTGGAGCTCCTACAATGAGCAGTTCTTC; cdr3_aa: CASRASWSSYNEQFF
cdr3_length: 14; j_call: TRBJ2-5; d_call: -; v_call: TRBV6-1; clone_size: -; cdr3_nt: TGTGCCAGCACCCAGGGGAGAATGGTAGAGACCCAGTACTTC; cdr3_aa: CASTQGRMVETQYF
cdr3_length: 17; j_call: TRBJ2-1; d_call: TRBD2; v_call: TRBV6-4; clone_size: once; cdr3_nt: TGTGCCAGCAGTCCCGGGACTAGCGGGGCCCTCGACAATGAGCAGTTCTTC; cdr3_aa: CASSPGTSGALDNEQFF
cdr3_length: 14; j_call: TRBJ2-7; d_call: TRBD1; v_call: TRBV4-3; clone_size: -; cdr3_nt: TGCGCCAGCAGCCAAGCGGACAGGGTGGGCGAGCAGTACTTC; cdr3_aa: CASSQADRVGEQYF
cdr3_length: 13; j_call: TRBJ2-5; d_call: -; v_call: TRBV28; clone_size: -; cdr3_nt: TGTGCCAGCGGGAGAAGGAGGGTACAGACCCAGTACTTC; cdr3_aa: CASGRRRVQTQYF
cdr3_length: 16; j_call: TRBJ2-3; d_call: TRBD2; v_call: TRBV15; clone_size: -; cdr3_nt: TGTGCCACCAGCAGGGAGAGAGCGGGGGAAACAGATACGCAGTATTTT; cdr3_aa: CATSRERAGETDTQYF
cdr3_length: 15; j_call: TRBJ2-3; d_call: -; v_call: TRBV7-9; clone_size: -; cdr3_nt: TGTGCCAGCAGCTTGGAGAGCGGTAGCACAGATACGCAGTATTTT; cdr3_aa: CASSLESGSTDTQYF
cdr3_length: 16; j_call: TRBJ2-2; d_call: TRBD2; v_call: TRBV7-8; clone_size: -; cdr3_nt: TGTGCCAGCAGCCCAAGAGCGGGGGTGGGCACCGGGGAGCTGTTTTTT; cdr3_aa: CASSPRAGVGTGELFF
cdr3_length: 16; j_call: TRBJ2-7; d_call: -; v_call: TRBV5-6; clone_size: -; cdr3_nt: TGTGCCAGCAGCTCCGTGGGGACACAAGGGGCCTACGAGCAGTACTTC; cdr3_aa: CASSSVGTQGAYEQYF
cdr3_length: 15; j_call: TRBJ2-7; d_call: -; v_call: TRBV28; clone_size: once; cdr3_nt: TGTGCCAGCAGTTCCCCCAGGGTGGGCTCCTACGAGCAGTACTTC; cdr3_aa: CASSSPRVGSYEQYF
cdr3_length: 16; j_call: TRBJ2-2; d_call: TRBD1; v_call: TRBV19; clone_size: -; cdr3_nt: TGTGCCAGTAGAATTGGGGGGACAGGAGTGAACGGGGAGCTGTTTTTT; cdr3_aa: CASRIGGTGVNGELFF
cdr3_length: 17; j_call: TRBJ1-6; d_call: TRBD1; v_call: TRBV4-1; clone_size: -; cdr3_nt: TGCGCCAGCAGCCAGGAAAACCGGGACAGGGGTAATTCACCCCTCCACTTT; cdr3_aa: CASSQENRDRGNSPLHF
cdr3_length: 18; j_call: TRBJ2-6; d_call: -; v_call: TRBV28; clone_size: -; cdr3_nt: TGTGCCAGCAGCCGACGGGACACGTTTTTCTCTGGGGCCAACGTCCTGACTTTC; cdr3_aa: CASSRRDTFFSGANVLTF
cdr3_length: 13; j_call: TRBJ1-6; d_call: -; v_call: TRBV19; clone_size: -; cdr3_nt: TGTGCCAGTAGCGTGGGGGCTTATTCACCCCTCCACTTT; cdr3_aa: CASSVGAYSPLHF
cdr3_length: 14; j_call: TRBJ2-3; d_call: -; v_call: TRBV4-1; clone_size: -; cdr3_nt: TGCGCCAGCAGCCAACCAACTAGCACAGATACGCAGTATTTT; cdr3_aa: CASSQPTSTDTQYF
cdr3_length: 15; j_call: TRBJ1-1; d_call: TRBD1; v_call: TRBV28; clone_size: -; cdr3_nt: TGTGCCAGCAGCCCTGGGGACAGGGCGTCAACTGAAGCTTTCTTT; cdr3_aa: CASSPGDRASTEAFF
cdr3_length: 14; j_call: TRBJ2-1; d_call: -; v_call: TRBV25-1; clone_size: -; cdr3_nt: TGTGCCAGCAGTGAAAGGTACGCGGGCAATGAGCAGTTCTTC; cdr3_aa: CASSERYAGNEQFF
cdr3_length: 13; j_call: TRBJ1-2; d_call: -; v_call: TRBV5-1; clone_size: -; cdr3_nt: TGCGCCAGCAGCTTCGCGGCAAACTATGGCTACACCTTC; cdr3_aa: CASSFAANYGYTF
cdr3_length: 15; j_call: TRBJ1-1; d_call: -; v_call: TRBV4-1; clone_size: once; cdr3_nt: TGCGCCAGCAGCCTATCCGGGGAAAAGAACACTGAAGCTTTCTTT; cdr3_aa: CASSLSGEKNTEAFF
cdr3_length: 11; j_call: TRBJ1-4; d_call: -; v_call: TRBV6-4; clone_size: -; cdr3_nt: TGTGCCAGCTCTCCAGAGGGAAAACTGTTTTTT; cdr3_aa: CASSPEGKLFF
cdr3_length: 15; j_call: TRBJ1-1; d_call: -; v_call: TRBV2; clone_size: -; cdr3_nt: TGTGCCAGCAGGAGGAGAAGGGGCGGGGACACTGAAGCTTTCTTT; cdr3_aa: CASRRRRGGDTEAFF
cdr3_length: 13; j_call: TRBJ1-2; d_call: -; v_call: TRBV2; clone_size: medium-sized; cdr3_nt: TGTGCCAGCAGTGAAAGAGGGATGGTAGGCTACACCTTC; cdr3_aa: CASSERGMVGYTF
cdr3_length: 15; j_call: TRBJ1-2; d_call: -; v_call: TRBV4-1; clone_size: -; cdr3_nt: TGCGCCAGCAGCCAAGTCGACTTCCATTCGACTGACTACACCTTC; cdr3_aa: CASSQVDFHSTDYTF
cdr3_length: 11; j_call: TRBJ1-1; d_call: TRBD1; v_call: TRBV6-5; clone_size: -; cdr3_nt: TGTGCCAGCAGTTCAGGGGGCAGAGCTTTCTTT; cdr3_aa: CASSSGGRAFF
cdr3_length: 16; j_call: TRBJ2-7; d_call: -; v_call: TRBV21-1; clone_size: few; cdr3_nt: TGTGCCAGCAGCCCAGGACTAGCGGGACGCTCCTACGAGCAGTACTTC; cdr3_aa: CASSPGLAGRSYEQYF
cdr3_length: 15; j_call: TRBJ1-1; d_call: TRBD1; v_call: TRBV18; clone_size: -; cdr3_nt: TGTGCCAGCTCACCATCCCGACAGGGGAACACTGAAGCTTTCTTT; cdr3_aa: CASSPSRQGNTEAFF
cdr3_length: 15; j_call: TRBJ1-2; d_call: TRBD1; v_call: TRBV6-1; clone_size: -; cdr3_nt: TGTGCCAGCAGCGCTGGACAGGGGGCAGTCTATGGCTACACCTTC; cdr3_aa: CASSAGQGAVYGYTF
cdr3_length: 13; j_call: TRBJ2-1; d_call: -; v_call: TRBV18; clone_size: -; cdr3_nt: TGTGCCAGCTCACCCCAGACCTACAATGAGCAGTTCTTC; cdr3_aa: CASSPQTYNEQFF
cdr3_length: 13; j_call: TRBJ1-5; d_call: -; v_call: TRBV6-1; clone_size: -; cdr3_nt: TGTGCCAGCAGTGAGCTCACTTTTGCGCCCCAGCATTTT; cdr3_aa: CASSELTFAPQHF